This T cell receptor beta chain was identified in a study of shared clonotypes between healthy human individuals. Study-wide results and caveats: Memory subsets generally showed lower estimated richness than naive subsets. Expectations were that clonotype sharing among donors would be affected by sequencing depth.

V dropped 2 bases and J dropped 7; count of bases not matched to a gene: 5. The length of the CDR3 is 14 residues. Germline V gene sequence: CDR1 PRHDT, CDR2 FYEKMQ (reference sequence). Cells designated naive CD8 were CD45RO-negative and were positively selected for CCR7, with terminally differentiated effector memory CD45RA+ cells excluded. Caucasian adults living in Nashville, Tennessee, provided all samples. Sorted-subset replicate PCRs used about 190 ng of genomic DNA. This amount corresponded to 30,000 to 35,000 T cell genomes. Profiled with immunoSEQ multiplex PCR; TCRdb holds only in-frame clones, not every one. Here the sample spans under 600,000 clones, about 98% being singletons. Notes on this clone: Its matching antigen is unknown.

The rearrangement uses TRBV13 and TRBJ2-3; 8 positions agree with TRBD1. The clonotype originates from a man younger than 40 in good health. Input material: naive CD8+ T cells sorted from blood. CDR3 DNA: TGTGCCAGCAGCTTAAACAGGGGGGTTCATACGCAGTATTTT. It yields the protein CASSLNRGVHTQYF.